These T cell receptor beta chains were read from a single sample in a study of blood T cells in healthy people across ages. TCRdb re-analysed the 5' RACE reads in MiXCR, keeping a single row per CDR3 protein. The sample lists about 800,000 distinct CDR3 sequences, about 25% seen once, with 3% to 4% in the top ten. A further study also used this sample, focusing on T cells of mothers and their children.

The sample was blood. The source is a boy between 10 and 17 years old in good health. CDR3s include the opening cysteine and the closing phenylalanine or tryptophan. A D gene is named only where the DNA matches it firmly. The size of a clone is reported for some rows only, either as once, few or many, or as a class for expanded clones.

TRBD1 few TRBJ2-3 TRBV4-3 CASSQDRVPTDTQYF
. few TRBJ2-1 TRBV29-1 CSVAPPGQGSGNEQFF
TRBD1 . TRBJ1-5 TRBV15 CATSTGTGVNQPQHF
TRBD2 . TRBJ2-3 TRBV20-1 CSARGTSGSPITDTQYF
. . TRBJ2-3 TRBV9 CASSVSPSDTDTQYF
TRBD1 . TRBJ2-1 TRBV19 CASSKDRGREQFF
. . TRBJ1-5 TRBV20-1 CSARDRRRGGNQPQHF
. . . TRBV20-1 CSLHPTLPLGVRWGDEQFF
. . TRBJ2-7 TRBV28 CASSLDPEQYF
. . TRBJ2-5 TRBV12-3/TRBV12-4 CASSFFRTTNDKETQYF
TRBD2 . TRBJ2-1 TRBV7-3 CASSSWTSGDSSYNEQFF
TRBD1 few TRBJ1-4 TRBV5-5 CASSPPTGGKGNEKLFF
. few TRBJ1-2 TRBV4-2 CASSQEYGVVYGCTF
. . TRBJ1-5 TRBV6-2/TRBV6-3 CASSYAGTYQPQHF
. . TRBJ2-7 TRBV29-1 CSVPGSSPYEQYF
TRBD1 . TRBJ1-1 TRBV19 CASGQQGPAFF
. . TRBJ1-6 TRBV28 CASRLTGRYNSPLHF
. few TRBJ1-5 TRBV2 CASSEALGYETGENQPQHF
. . TRBJ2-7 TRBV4-1 CTSSQVTGSYEQYF
. few TRBJ2-7 TRBV9 CASSAPLGEQYF
TRBD1 . TRBJ1-3 TRBV9 CASSETGDSGNTIYF
. . . TRBV2 CASSETQAKQFF
. . TRBJ2-7 TRBV3-1 CASSQGHTYEQYF
. few TRBJ1-6 TRBV20-1 CSATQGSLNSPLHF
TRBD1 . TRBJ1-2 TRBV19 CASDTGTGGRDSYGYTF
. few TRBJ2-3 TRBV24-1 CATRRSGTLTDTQYF
. . TRBJ2-2 TRBV7-8 CASSHPGTGELFF
TRBD2 . TRBJ2-3 TRBV7-6 CASSLRGLAGVDTQYF
. . . TRBV29-1 CSVGGDTRPYEQYF
. few TRBJ2-7 TRBV29-1 CSVEEEYEQYF
TRBD2 . TRBJ2-5 TRBV6-1 CASSRGGLAGFPQETQYF
. few TRBJ2-1 TRBV12-3/TRBV12-4 CASTGTEQFF
. few TRBJ2-5 TRBV20-1 CSAVLEETQYF
TRBD2 . TRBJ2-3 TRBV7-2 CASSSTSGSSDTQYF
TRBD1 few TRBJ1-4 TRBV28 CASRQGQGTEKLFF
TRBD2 few TRBJ2-3 TRBV6-2/TRBV6-3 CASSYRTSGKIDTQYF
. . TRBJ1-1 TRBV18 CASSPPGPEAFF
. few TRBJ2-1 TRBV3-1 CASSQEGLRQFF
TRBD2 . TRBJ2-1 TRBV5-1 CASSSALAGGSYNEQFF
. few TRBJ1-5 TRBV6-2/TRBV6-3 CASSYSSGTHQPQHF
. . TRBJ2-7 TRBV5-1 CANSVSSLGYEQYF
. few TRBJ1-1 TRBV12-3/TRBV12-4 CASRDPGTEAFF
TRBD1 . TRBJ2-3 TRBV24-1 CATSDSRQGSSEYF
TRBD1 . TRBJ1-1 TRBV29-1 CSAMTGGNTEAFF
. few TRBJ2-3 TRBV7-2 CASSLNQEDTQYF
. few TRBJ2-7 TRBV27 CASSFTRDGDYEQYF
. few TRBJ2-5 TRBV20-1 CSVVRGYETQYF